The clone carrying this T cell receptor (beta chain) is labeled medium-sized. What it recognizes is unknown. This entry belongs to a study of blood T cells in healthy people across ages. Whole-study results and caveats: There was a strong correlation between TCR beta diversity and naive T cell percentage. Versus aged donors, long-lived donors had higher diversity and more naive CD4+ cells.

The authors ran a second PCR of about 7 to 11 cycles using a sample-barcoded 5' primer and a J-beta primer mix. A 12-random-nucleotide template-switch adaptor tagged each cDNA molecule. From the 5' RACE reads, TCRdb called clonotypes with MiXCR, one entry per CDR3 protein. Found here are fewer than 1.5 million distinct CDR3 sequences, roughly 40% of them singletons; the top ten hold 7.9%. Trimming cost V 4 bases and J 6 bases, with 13 bases left between them. This CDR3 comprises 13 residues. Sequencing was done on a sample of blood. V usage is TRBV12-3 or TRBV12-4 and J usage is TRBJ2-7; a weak D match, TRBD2 (7 bases). The receptor's source is a woman between 18 and 29 years old in good health. The CDR3 coding sequence is TGTGCCAGCAGTTCCGGGGAGGGGGTCGAGCAGTACTTC. Amino acid sequence: CASSSGEGVEQYF.